The clone carrying this TCR beta chain has only a few counts. Its antigen is undetermined. The sample is drawn from a study of persistence of HIV-infected CD4 T cells. Whole-study findings and limits: Antigen-responding cells were enriched for degenerate expanded CDR3beta sequences. Compared with CD3/CD28-stimulated cells, CMV- and Gag-responding cells showed lower TCRbeta richness.

The immunoSEQ assay was version 4, run in survey mode. Sequencing was performed with immunoSEQ multiplex PCR; in TCRdb, only in-frame clones are kept and a portion is missing. This sample carries about 30,000 clones, 65% to 75% of them seen once, and the ten largest clones take more than 1.2%. Per the germline V gene, CDR1 is SGHVS and CDR2 is FQNEAQ. V dropped 1 base and J dropped 7 bases, with 13 bases sitting between them. This CDR3 contains 14 residues. An overlapping HIV-1 Gag peptide pool stimulated these cells at 0.95 to 1 ug/peptide/mL. Sorting selected CD4+ T cells upregulating both CD40 ligand and CD69. Undetectable plasma HIV-1 RNA below 50 copies/mL lasted at least 4 years. CD4+ T cell counts exceeded 400 cells/uL; CMV serology was positive.

This chain connects TRBV7-8 to TRBJ1-1; a possible D gene is TRBD1 (6 bases). The receptor's source is an adult man with HIV who was CMV-seropositive. Sequences were derived from CD4+ T cells sorted from PBMCs after approximately 19-hour stimulation, sampled from a patient who received antiretroviral therapy. The CDR3, as DNA: TGTGCCAGCAGCTTAGGCCGGGGGGCGGGTGAAGCTTTCTTT. Its translation is CASSLGRGAGEAFF. The whole variable domain, remainder taken from reference TRBV7-8 and TRBJ1-1, is GAGVSQSPRYKVAKRGQDVALRCDPISGHVSLFWYQQALGQGPEFLTYFQNEAQLDKSGLPSDRFFAERPEGSVSTLKIQRTQQEDSAVYLCASSLGRGAGEAFFGQGTRLTVV.